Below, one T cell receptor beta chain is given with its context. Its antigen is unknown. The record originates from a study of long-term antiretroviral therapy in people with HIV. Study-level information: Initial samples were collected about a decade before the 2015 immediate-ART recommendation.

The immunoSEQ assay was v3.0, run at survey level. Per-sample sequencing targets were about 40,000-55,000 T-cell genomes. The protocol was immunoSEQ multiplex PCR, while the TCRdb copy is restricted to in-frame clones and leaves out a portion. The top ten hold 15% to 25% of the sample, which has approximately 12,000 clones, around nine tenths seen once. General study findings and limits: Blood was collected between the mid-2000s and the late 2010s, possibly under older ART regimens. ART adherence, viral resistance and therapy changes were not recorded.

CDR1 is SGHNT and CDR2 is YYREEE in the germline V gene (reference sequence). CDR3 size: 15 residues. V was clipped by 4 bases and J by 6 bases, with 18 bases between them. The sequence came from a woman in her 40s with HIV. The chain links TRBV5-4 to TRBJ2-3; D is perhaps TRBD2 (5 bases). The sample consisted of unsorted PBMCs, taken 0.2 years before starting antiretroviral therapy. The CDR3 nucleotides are TGTGCCAGCAGCGTGTACCGTACTGGGGAGGATACGCAGTATTTT. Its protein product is CASSVYRTGEDTQYF.